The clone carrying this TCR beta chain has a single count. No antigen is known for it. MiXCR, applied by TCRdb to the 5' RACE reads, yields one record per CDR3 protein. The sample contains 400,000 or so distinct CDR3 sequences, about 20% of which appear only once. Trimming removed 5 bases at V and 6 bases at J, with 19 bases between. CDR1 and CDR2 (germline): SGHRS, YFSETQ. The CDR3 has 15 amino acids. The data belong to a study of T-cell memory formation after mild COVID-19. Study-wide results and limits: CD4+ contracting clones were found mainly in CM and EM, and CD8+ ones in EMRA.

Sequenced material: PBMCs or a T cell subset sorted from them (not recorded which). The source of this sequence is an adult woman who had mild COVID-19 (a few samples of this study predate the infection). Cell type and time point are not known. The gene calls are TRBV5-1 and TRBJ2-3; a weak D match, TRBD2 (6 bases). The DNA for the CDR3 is TGCGCCAGCAGTCGGGGGAATAGTCTAATGGATACGCAGTATTTT. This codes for CASSRGNSLMDTQYF.